The 22 T cell receptor beta chains given below trace back to one sample, sequenced in a study of response to subunit inactivated influenza vaccine. In TCRdb, the RT-PCR reads were re-called with MiXCR into one record per CDR3 protein. The sample includes around 760,000 distinct CDR3 sequences, roughly 13% of them seen just once. The sample was PBMCs from blood, taken 14 to 15 days before vaccination. The receptors were sampled from a man in his forties or fifties who received an inactivated influenza vaccine.

On this clonotype: A read error may produce the germline difference seen at one junction end. The chain carries TRBV24-1 and TRBJ2-3; D is perhaps TRBD1 (6 bases). Germline lookup yields CDR1 KGHDR and CDR2 SFDVKD. This CDR3 contains 14 residues. DNA for the CDR3: TGTGCCTCCAGTGATCCAAGGACAGTGGTTACGCAGTATTTT. Amino acid sequence: CASSDPRTVVTQYF.

This clonotype has just a few counts. The CDR3: CSAYKAGKAFF. The DNA for the CDR3 is TGCAGTGCTTACAAGGCAGGGAAAGCTTTCTTT. The V call is TRBV20-1, the J call TRBJ1-1; a possible D gene is TRBD1 (5 bases). This CDR3 is built from 11 residues. Germline V CDR1 and CDR2: DFQATT, SNEGSKA (reference sequence). V was pared by 5 bases and J by 9 bases, with 13 bases between.

This clonotype has only one observation. This may be a read error, as it is one base from a much larger clone. This chain connects TRBV5-1 to TRBJ2-1; D may be TRBD1 (6 bases). With 0 bases removed from V and 9 bases from J, the gap between germline ends came to 16 bases. Looked up from germline, CDR1 is SGHRS and CDR2 is YFSETQ. The CDR3 loop spans 15 amino acids. Here the CDR3 reads CASSLVGQRGSEQFF. The CDR3 bases are TGCGCCAGCAGCTTGGTGGGACAAAGAGGCAGTGAGCAGTTCTTC.

This clonotype was detected only a few times. This sequence joins TRBV20-1 and TRBJ2-7; D is uncertain. With 3 bases removed from V and 2 bases from J, the gap between germline ends came to 11 bases. This CDR3 comprises 13 residues. Germline CDR1 and CDR2: DFQATT and SNEGSKA (reference sequence). The CDR3 DNA reads TGCAGTGCTAGCGGTGCAGTAGCCTACGAGCAGTACTTC. It is translated as CSASGAVAYEQYF.

Comments on this clonotype: One base away lies a much larger clone, so this may be a sequencing read error. This rearrangement joins TRBV27 to TRBJ2-3; 8 bases map to TRBD2. J lost 0 bases, V lost 6 bases, and 2 bases had no gene match. This CDR3 has 14 amino acids. Germline V lookup: CDR1 MNHEY, CDR2 SMNVEV (reference sequence). Here the CDR3 DNA reads TGTGCCAGCAGGGTAGCGGGGAGCACAGATACGCAGTATTTT. Translating gives CASRVAGSTDTQYF.

This chain links TRBV7-9 with TRBJ2-7; D remains unclear. The V and J ends lost 5 bases and 4 bases respectively, with 9 bases between them. The CDR3 runs 12 residues. Looked up from germline, CDR1 is SEHNR and CDR2 is FQNEAQ (reference sequence). In nucleotides, the CDR3 is TGTGCCAGCAGCCGAAGTGGGTACGAGCAGTACTTC. Amino acids: CASSRSGYEQYF. The full variable domain, its missing parts supplied by reference TRBV7-9 and TRBJ2-7, is DTGVSQNPRHKITKRGQNVTFRCDPISEHNRLYWYRQTLGQGPEFLTYFQNEAQLEKSRLLSDRFSAERPKGSFSTLEIQRTEQGDSAMYLCASSRSGYEQYFGPGTRLTVT.

The chain employs TRBV20-1 and TRBJ1-1; no reliable D call. V lost 3 bases, J lost 1 base, and 9 bases lay in between. The germline CDR1 and CDR2 sequences are DFQATT and SNEGSKA (reference sequence). The CDR3 extends over 13 amino acids. The CDR3 spells CSASPGSNTEAFF. In nucleotides, the CDR3 is TGCAGTGCTAGTCCGGGGTCGAACACTGAAGCTTTCTTT.

This clonotype was seen ten or more times. Germline and junction disagree at one end, which may indicate a read error. The chain combines TRBV12-3 or TRBV12-4 with TRBJ1-1; 7 nucleotides align to TRBD1. The CDR3 extends over 12 amino acids. For the CDR3, the DNA is TGCGCCAGCAGGACAGGGAACACTGAAGCTTTCTTT. It encodes CASRTGNTEAFF.

This clonotype was detected a few times. V gene TRBV4-3 combines with J gene TRBJ2-3; TRBD2 agrees at 11 bases. The germline V gene has CDR1 LGHNA and CDR2 YSLEER. CDR3 length equals 17 residues. Trimming cost V 3 bases and J 5 bases; bases outside gene matches: 10. The CDR3 sequence: CASSQVLAGGTQDTQYF. The DNA of the CDR3 is TGCGCCAGCAGCCAGGTCCTAGCGGGAGGAACCCAAGATACGCAGTATTTT.

In this sample, this clonotype turned up many times. This sequence joins TRBV12-3 or TRBV12-4 and TRBJ2-2; tentative D call: TRBD1 (6 bases). There are 13 residues in the CDR3. The V end lost 6 bases, the J end lost 6 bases, and 11 bases lay between the germline ends. The CDR3: CASRPGQPGELFF. The CDR3 nucleotides are TGTGCCAGCAGGCCAGGACAGCCCGGGGAGCTGTTTTTT.

This clonotype appeared a few times. This chain connects TRBV5-1 to TRBJ2-3, with D perhaps matching TRBD1 (5 bases). The V end lost 7 bases, the J end lost 1 base, and 7 bases lay between the germline ends. The CDR3 runs 12 residues. CDR1 is SGHRS and CDR2 is YFSETQ in the germline V gene. The CDR3 DNA sequence: TGCGCCAGCCAGACAGGCACAGATACGCAGTATTTT. It codes for CASQTGTDTQYF.

The chain has TRBV7-2 and TRBJ1-2; possibly TRBD1 for D (5 bases). Germline V gene sequence: CDR1 SGHTA, CDR2 FQGNSA. The CDR3 spans 14 residues. V was trimmed by 5 bases and J by 2 bases, leaving 12 bases between them. The CDR3 sequence: CASSRATANYGYTF. The CDR3 region has the DNA TGTGCCAGCAGCCGCGCGACAGCAAACTATGGCTACACCTTC. The entire variable domain, with the rest obtained from reference TRBV7-2 and TRBJ1-2, is as follows: GAGVSQSPSNKVTEKGKDVELRCDPISGHTALYWYRQSLGQGLEFLIYFQGNSAPDKSGLPSDRFSAERTGGSVSTLTIQRTQQEDSAVYLCASSRATANYGYTFGSGTRLTVV.

V gene TRBV20-1 combines with J gene TRBJ1-4; D may be TRBD1 (5 bases). CDR1 is DFQATT, CDR2 SNEGSKA, per germline (reference sequence). The V end was cut by 6 bases, the J end by 3 bases, with 17 bases between. This CDR3 is built from 15 residues. CDR3 residues: CSADGGLASNEKLFF. For the CDR3, the DNA is TGCAGTGCAGATGGGGGACTTGCGTCTAATGAAAAACTGTTTTTT.

This clonotype was counted at least ten times. The V and J genes are TRBV2 and TRBJ2-5; weak D call: TRBD1 (5 bases). Trimming cost V 6 bases and J 5 bases, with 16 bases left between them. The length of the CDR3 is 14 residues. CDR1 is SNHLY, CDR2 FYNNEI, per germline. This chain's CDR3 is CASSRVGSRETQYF. The CDR3 DNA reads as TGTGCCAGCAGCAGGGTGGGATCTCGGGAGACCCAGTACTTC.

This clonotype was seen ten or more times. The chain recombines TRBV11-2 with TRBJ2-2; D uncertain. Trimming took off 1 base at V and 1 base at J, with 10 bases between the two ends. Germline-derived CDR1 and CDR2 are SGHAT and FQNNGV. The CDR3 spans 16 residues. Here the CDR3 reads CASSLAPRLNTGELFF. The CDR3 bases are TGTGCCAGCAGCTTAGCCCCGCGGTTGAACACCGGGGAGCTGTTTTTT.

The chain joins TRBV7-2 to TRBJ2-1; D is ambiguous. CDR3 length: 14 amino acids. Trimming left V 6 bases short and J 7 bases short, with 16 bases between. Germline V CDR1 and CDR2: SGHTA, FQGNSA. The CDR3 spells CASRTPDSPNEQFF. Written as DNA, the CDR3 is TGTGCCAGCAGAACCCCCGACTCCCCGAATGAGCAGTTCTTC.

This clonotype was found a few times. The chain links TRBV5-6 to TRBJ2-7; TRBD2 matches at 10 bases. The germline gives CDR1 SGHDT, CDR2 YYEEEE. With 1 base clipped from V and 6 bases from J, the junction kept 7 bases outside the gene matches. CDR3 length: 15 amino acids. CDR3: CASSLPGLATSEQYF. In DNA, the CDR3 is TGTGCCAGCAGCTTGCCGGGACTAGCGACCTCCGAGCAGTACTTC.

This clonotype has at least ten counts. The V gene is TRBV12-3 or TRBV12-4, the J gene TRBJ2-3, with 9 positions matching TRBD2. V was pared by 11 bases and J by 0 bases, with 15 bases of the junction left unmatched. The CDR3 is 17 residues long. The CDR3 is CASRGLAGPTSTDTQYF. Here the CDR3 DNA reads TGTGCCTCTAGGGGTCTAGCGGGACCCACTAGCACAGATACGCAGTATTTT.

The chain uses TRBV20-1 and TRBJ2-5; 11 bases map to TRBD2. CDR3 size: 16 residues. V dropped 6 bases and J dropped 1; count of bases not matched to a gene: 10. Germline CDR1 reads DFQATT; CDR2 reads SNEGSKA (reference sequence). This CDR3 reads CSATGGTSGLQETQYF. The CDR3 DNA follows: TGCAGTGCCACGGGGGGGACTAGCGGCCTCCAAGAGACCCAGTACTTC.

The table lists this clonotype with many counts. The V gene is TRBV12-3 or TRBV12-4, the J gene TRBJ2-7, with unresolved D. The CDR3 length is 14 residues. Trimming cost V 1 base and J 0 bases, with 7 bases left between them. In nucleotides, the CDR3 is TGTGCCAGCAGTTTAGAAGTAGACTCCTACGAGCAGTACTTC. Translated: CASSLEVDSYEQYF.

This clonotype was recorded at least ten times. This chain connects TRBV20-1 to TRBJ2-1, with unresolved D. Trimming shortened V by 0 bases and J by 8 bases, and 11 bases separated the two germline ends. CDR1 and CDR2 (germline): DFQATT, SNEGSKA (reference sequence). This CDR3 has 13 residues. The CDR3 protein is CSAREAADHEQFF. The CDR3 bases are TGCAGTGCTAGAGAAGCTGCGGATCATGAGCAGTTCTTC.

The J gene is TRBJ2-1, the V gene TRBV15; D gene unclear. V was trimmed by 5 bases and J by 10 bases, leaving 21 bases between them. CDR3 size: 15 residues. CDR1 and CDR2 (germline): LNHNV, YYDKDF (reference sequence). The CDR3 here is CATSPLGGGGREQFF. The CDR3 coding sequence is TGTGCCACCAGCCCTCTAGGTGGCGGCGGAAGAGAGCAGTTCTTC.